This TCR beta chain comes out of a study of tumor-infiltrating lymphocytes in primary liver carcinoma. As to this clonotype: The junction differs from germline at one of its ends, possibly a read error.

Germline V gene sequence: CDR1 MNHEY, CDR2 SVGEGT. CDR3 length: 14 amino acids. Germline DNA was also extracted, and blood RNA derived from unsorted whole blood. Reverse transcription of approximately 0.55 ug total RNA with a constant-region primer produced TCR beta cDNA. Three nested multiplex PCR rounds of slightly modified ARM-PCR generated TCR beta libraries. For roughly 10 cycles apiece, the opening two PCR rounds ran with TRBV1-TRBV30 forward primers and a C-beta reverse primer. From the multiplex PCR reads, TCRdb called clonotypes with MiXCR, one entry per CDR3 protein. Found here are approximately 340,000 distinct CDR3 sequences, about 65% of them singletons; the top ten hold roughly 6.5%.

The receptor comes from a man aged 35-49 years with primary liver carcinoma and hepatitis B virus infection. J is TRBJ2-3 and V is TRBV6-2 or TRBV6-3, with D hard to call. The sequenced sample consisted of peripheral blood. The CDR3 sequence is CASRPAEDAYTQYF. In DNA, the CDR3 is TGTGCTAGCAGGCCTGCCGAGGATGCCTATACGCAGTATTTT.